This T cell receptor beta chain was recorded in a study of blood T cell repertoires in COVID-19. The CDR3 loop spans 14 amino acids. From germline, CDR1 is SSHAT and CDR2 FNYEAQ (reference sequence). Generated by immunoSEQ multiplex PCR, the TCRdb table keeps only in-frame clones and is missing some. Here the sample spans 200,000 to 250,000 clones, about 80% being singletons. The table lists this clone with a few counts. At one end the junction does not follow the germline gene, possibly because of a read error. This chain links TRBV7-7 with TRBJ2-1; D gene uncertain. The receptor was isolated from a woman over 75 with COVID-19, enrolled during active disease. The sample was peripheral blood. This CDR3 reads CASSLDWASNEQFF. The DNA of the CDR3 is TGTGCTAGCAGCTTAGATTGGGCGAGTAATGAGCAGTTCTTC.